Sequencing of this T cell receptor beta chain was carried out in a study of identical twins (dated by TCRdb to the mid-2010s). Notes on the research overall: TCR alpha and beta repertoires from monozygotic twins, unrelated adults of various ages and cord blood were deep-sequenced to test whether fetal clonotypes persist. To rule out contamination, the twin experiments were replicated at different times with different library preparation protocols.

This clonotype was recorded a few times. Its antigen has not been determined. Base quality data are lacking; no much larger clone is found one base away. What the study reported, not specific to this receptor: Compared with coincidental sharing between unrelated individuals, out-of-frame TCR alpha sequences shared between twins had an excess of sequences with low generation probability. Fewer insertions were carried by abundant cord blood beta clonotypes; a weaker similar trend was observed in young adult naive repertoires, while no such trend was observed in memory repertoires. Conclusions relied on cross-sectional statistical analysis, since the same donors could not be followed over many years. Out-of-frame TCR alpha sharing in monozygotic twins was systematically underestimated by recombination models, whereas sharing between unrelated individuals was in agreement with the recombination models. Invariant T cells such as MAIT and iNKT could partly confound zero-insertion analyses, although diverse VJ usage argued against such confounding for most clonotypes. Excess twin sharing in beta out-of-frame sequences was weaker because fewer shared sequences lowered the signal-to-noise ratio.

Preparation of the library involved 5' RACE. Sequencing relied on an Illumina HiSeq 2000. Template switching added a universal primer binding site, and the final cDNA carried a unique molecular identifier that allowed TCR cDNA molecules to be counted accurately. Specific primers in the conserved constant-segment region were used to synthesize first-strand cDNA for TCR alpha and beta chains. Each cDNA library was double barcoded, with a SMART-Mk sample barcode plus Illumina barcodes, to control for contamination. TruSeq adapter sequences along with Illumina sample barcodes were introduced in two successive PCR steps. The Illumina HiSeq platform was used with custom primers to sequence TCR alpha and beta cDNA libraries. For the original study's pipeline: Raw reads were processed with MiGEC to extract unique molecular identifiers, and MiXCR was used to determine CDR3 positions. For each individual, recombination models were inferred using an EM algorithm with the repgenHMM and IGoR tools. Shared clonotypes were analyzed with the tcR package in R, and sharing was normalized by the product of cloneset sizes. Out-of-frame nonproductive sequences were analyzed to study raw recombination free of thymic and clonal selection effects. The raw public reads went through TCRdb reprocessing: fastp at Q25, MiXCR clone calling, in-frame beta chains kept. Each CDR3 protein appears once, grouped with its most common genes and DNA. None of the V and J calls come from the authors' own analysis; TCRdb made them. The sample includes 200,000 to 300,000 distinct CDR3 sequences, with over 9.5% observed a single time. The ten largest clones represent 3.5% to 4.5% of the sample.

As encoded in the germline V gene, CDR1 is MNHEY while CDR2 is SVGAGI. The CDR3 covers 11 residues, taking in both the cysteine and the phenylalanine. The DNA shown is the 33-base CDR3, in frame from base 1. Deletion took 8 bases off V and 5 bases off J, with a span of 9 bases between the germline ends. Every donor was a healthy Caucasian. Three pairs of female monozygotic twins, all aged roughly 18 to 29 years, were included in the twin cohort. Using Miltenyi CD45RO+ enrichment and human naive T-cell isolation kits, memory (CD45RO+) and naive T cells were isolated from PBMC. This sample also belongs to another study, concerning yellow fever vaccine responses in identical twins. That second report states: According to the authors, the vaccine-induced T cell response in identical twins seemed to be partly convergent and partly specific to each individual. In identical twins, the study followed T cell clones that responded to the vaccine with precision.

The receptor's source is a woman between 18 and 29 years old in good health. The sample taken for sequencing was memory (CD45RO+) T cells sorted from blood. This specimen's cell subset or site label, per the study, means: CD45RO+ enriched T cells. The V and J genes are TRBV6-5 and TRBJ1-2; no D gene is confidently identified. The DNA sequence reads TGTGCCAGCTCGGGAGCTTATGGCTACACCTTC. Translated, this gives CASSGAYGYTF.